The rows below give T cell receptor beta chains drawn from one sample of a study of blood T cell repertoires in COVID-19. TCRdb's copy holds only in-frame clones and misses some; the assay was immunoSEQ multiplex PCR. The sample shows more than 40,000 clones, roughly nine tenths of them seen only once. Material for sequencing was peripheral blood. These receptors all stem from a man in his sixties with active or convalescent COVID-19. CDR3s include the opening cysteine and the closing phenylalanine or tryptophan. Each record gives: clone size, V gene, J gene, D gene, CDR3 DNA, CDR3 protein. D genes are given only for firm matches. Only some rows state a clone size, as once, few, many or a class for expanded clones.

size: NA
V: TRBV7-3
J: TRBJ2-7
D: NA
DNA: TGTGCCAGCAGCTTACAAGGGGCAGGGGAGCAGTACTTC
CDR3: CASSLQGAGEQYF

size: NA
V: TRBV9
J: TRBJ1-2
D: NA
DNA: TGTGCCAGCAGCGAAGGGAGGGATAATCAAAGGTTTTACTATGGCTACACCTTC
CDR3: CASSEGRDNQRFYYGYTF

size: NA
V: TRBV14
J: TRBJ1-2
D: TRBD1
DNA: TGTGCCAGCAGCCAAGCAGCAGGGGGCGGCTATGGCTACACCTTC
CDR3: CASSQAAGGGYGYTF

size: NA
V: TRBV27
J: TRBJ1-6
D: NA
DNA: TGTGCCAGCAGTTTCCGGGGATATTCACCCCTCCACTTT
CDR3: CASSFRGYSPLHF

size: NA
V: TRBV6-5
J: TRBJ2-2
D: NA
DNA: TGTGCCAGCAACCATGACAGCACCGGGGAGCTGTTTTTT
CDR3: CASNHDSTGELFF

size: NA
V: TRBV5-4
J: TRBJ1-4
D: NA
DNA: TGTGCCAGCAGCTTGCAAGGGGCCGCAACTAATGAAAAACTGTTTTTT
CDR3: CASSLQGAATNEKLFF

size: NA
V: TRBV6-5
J: TRBJ1-2
D: NA
DNA: TGTGCCAGCAGTTACTCGCGGGATTCCTATGGCTACACCTTC
CDR3: CASSYSRDSYGYTF

size: few
V: TRBV5-5
J: TRBJ1-5
D: NA
DNA: TGTGCCAGCAGCTTTATGGGGGCGAATCAGCCCCAGCATTTT
CDR3: CASSFMGANQPQHF

size: NA
V: TRBV6-6
J: TRBJ1-5
D: TRBD1
DNA: TGTGCCAGCAGCAAGGGACAGGGAGGCAATCAGCCCCAGCATTTT
CDR3: CASSKGQGGNQPQHF

size: NA
V: TRBV5-4
J: TRBJ2-6
D: NA
DNA: TGTGCCAGCAGCTTGTGGCAGGGGATGGTGGATGGGGCCAACGTCCTGACTTTC
CDR3: CASSLWQGMVDGANVLTF

size: NA
V: TRBV5-1
J: TRBJ2-1
D: TRBD2
DNA: TGCGCCAGCAGCTTGAGCGGGGGGGCTGTCAATGAGCAGTTCTTC
CDR3: CASSLSGGAVNEQFF

size: NA
V: TRBV9
J: TRBJ2-1
D: TRBD2
DNA: TGTGCCAGCAGCGTAGTGACTAGCGGGGGGTTTAGTGAGCAGTTCTTC
CDR3: CASSVVTSGGFSEQFF

size: NA
V: TRBV7-3
J: TRBJ1-5
D: NA
DNA: TGTGCCAGCAGCTTATACCCCCCCGGGATCGGCAATCAGCCCCAGCATTTT
CDR3: CASSLYPPGIGNQPQHF

size: NA
V: TRBV28
J: TRBJ1-1
D: TRBD1
DNA: TGTGCCAGCAGCCCCGTTTTGTTTCATGATGGACAGGGGTTCCCTGAAGCTTTCTTT
CDR3: CASSPVLFHDGQGFPEAFF

size: once
V: TRBV5-1
J: TRBJ2-5
D: NA
DNA: TGCGCCAGCAGCTTGGAGTTGCCAGTACAAGAGACCCAGTACTTC
CDR3: CASSLELPVQETQYF

size: NA
V: TRBV9
J: TRBJ2-3
D: TRBD2
DNA: TGTGCCAGCAGCCCTCGCACTAGCGGGGGGCCGGCAGATACGCAGTATTTT
CDR3: CASSPRTSGGPADTQYF

size: NA
V: TRBV6-5
J: TRBJ1-6
D: TRBD1
DNA: TGTGCCAATGACAGGGGGGACTCACCCCTCCACTTT
CDR3: CANDRGDSPLHF

size: NA
V: TRBV2
J: TRBJ1-4
D: TRBD1
DNA: TGTGCCAGCAGATTGGACAGGGGGCTGGTAAAACTGTTTTTT
CDR3: CASRLDRGLVKLFF

size: NA
V: TRBV5-1
J: TRBJ2-2
D: NA
DNA: TGCGCCAGCAGCGTGGCAGCGAACACCGGGGAGCTGTTTTTT
CDR3: CASSVAANTGELFF

size: NA
V: TRBV3-1/TRBV3-2
J: TRBJ2-1
D: TRBD2
DNA: TGTGCCAGCAGCCAGAGCTGGCGGGGGGGCGAAGGACATGAGCAGTTCTTC
CDR3: CASSQSWRGGEGHEQFF